The present entry profiles one T cell receptor (beta chain) with its context. Its antigen is still unknown. The record originates from a study of graft-versus-host responses after intestinal transplantation. In the study overall: Each recipient received a multivisceral, liver-intestinal, or isolated intestinal graft. Anti-thymocyte globulin induction, then tacrolimus and steroids for around 3 years, went to all recipients.

TCRdb keeps only in-frame clones here, not all; method: immunoSEQ multiplex PCR. Of tens of thousands of clones in the sample, around 90% are singletons; the top ten hold approximately 0.35%. CDR1 and CDR2 (germline): MGHDK, SYGVNS. V dropped 1 base and J dropped 7 bases, with 13 bases sitting between them. The CDR3 covers 14 residues. The study, taken as a whole, reports: The presence of high graft-versus-host to host-versus-graft clonal ratios in allografts characterized patients with graft-donor T cell macrochimerism. GvH clones turned up in recipient marrow; some had shown up first in ileum or blood.

The receptor's source is a human donor who received an intestinal transplant. J is TRBJ1-2 and V is TRBV25-1, with D uncertain. Sequencing was performed on unstimulated CD4+ T cells sorted from spleen or lymph node cells, taken before intestinal transplant. For the CDR3, the DNA is TGTGCCAGCAGTGAATTTGGCCCGGGAGGTGGCTACACCTTC. It encodes CASSEFGPGGGYTF.